These 12 T cell receptor beta chains originate from one sample sequenced in a study of cytomegalovirus exposure and HLA in healthy donors. Method: immunoSEQ multiplex PCR; TCRdb's copy keeps in-frame clones and lacks some. There are under 250,000 clones in the sample; 80% to 90% occur only once, and about 2.8% lies in the top ten. Sequencing was carried out using PBMCs. These receptor sequences come from a man between 18 and 35 years old in good health and CMV-seronegative.

The CDR3 loop is CATRVGQGFDEQFF. CDR3 nucleotide sequence: TGCGCCACCCGCGTTGGCCAGGGGTTCGATGAGCAGTTCTTC. The chain carries TRBV23-1 and TRBJ2-1; weak D call: TRBD1 (6 bases). TRBV23-1 is reported as an ORF; its role is uncertain. The CDR3 consists of 14 residues. Between the trimmed V and J ends, which lost 10 bases and 8 bases, there was a span of 21 bases.

The chain is built from TRBV5-1 and TRBJ2-3; D might be TRBD2 (5 bases). Germline values: CDR1 SGHRS, CDR2 YFSETQ. Trimming took 5 bases from V and 0 from J, leaving 13 bases between them. The CDR3 has 15 amino acids. Here the CDR3 reads CASSMSGPSTDTQYF. CDR3 nucleotide sequence: TGCGCCAGCAGTATGAGCGGCCCTAGCACAGATACGCAGTATTTT.

The chain uses TRBV6-1 and TRBJ1-1; tentative D call: TRBD1 (6 bases). The ends were cut back, 6 bases at V and 5 bases at J, with 16 bases in the middle. Germline CDR1 is MNHNS and CDR2 is SASEGT. The CDR3 runs 14 residues. This chain's CDR3 is CASREIQGRTEAFF. As DNA, the CDR3 is TGTGCCAGCAGAGAGATACAGGGACGGACTGAAGCTTTCTTT.

The rearrangement links TRBV5-6 to TRBJ1-6, with 7 bases fitting TRBD1. V lost 2 bases and J lost 9; bases outside the gene matches: 8. CDR3 length: 15 amino acids. Germline-derived CDR1 and CDR2 are SGHDT and YYEEEE. The DNA for the CDR3 is TGTGCCAGCAGCTTCTCCGACAGGGCACGTTCACCCCTCCACTTT. Its translation: CASSFSDRARSPLHF.

This clone was detected once. The chain has TRBV27 and TRBJ2-3; D is possibly TRBD2 (5 bases). CDR3 size: 15 residues. The V end was cut by 7 bases, the J end by 8 bases, with 22 bases between. Germline V gene lookup returns CDR1 MNHEY and CDR2 SMNVEV (reference sequence). The CDR3 region is CASNPIGIAGPTQYF. The CDR3 bases are TGTGCCAGCAATCCTATCGGTATCGCGGGCCCTACGCAGTATTTT.

This clone was recorded once. The rearrangement joins TRBV18 to TRBJ1-1, with D unresolved. The length of the CDR3 is 15 residues. Germline V gene sequence: CDR1 KGHSH, CDR2 LQKENI. V gave up 0 bases and J gave up 0 bases, with 8 bases separating them. The CDR3, as DNA: TGTGCCAGCTCACCACCGACTGCGTTGAACACTGAAGCTTTCTTT. It encodes CASSPPTALNTEAFF.

In its sample, this clone was seen a few times. J is TRBJ1-5 and V is TRBV27; possibly TRBD1 for D (6 bases). Germline V gene data show CDR1 as MNHEY and CDR2 as SMNVEV (reference sequence). The CDR3 length is 15 residues. V was trimmed by 5 bases and J by 2 bases, leaving 13 bases between them. CDR3 residues: CASSTKQGGNQPQHF. The DNA for the CDR3 is TGTGCCAGCAGTACGAAACAGGGAGGCAATCAGCCCCAGCATTTT.

The chain has TRBV14 and TRBJ1-2; tentative D call: TRBD1 (6 bases). The CDR3 runs to 12 residues. Germline V gene data show CDR1 as SGHDN and CDR2 as FVKESK. V lost 4 bases to trimming and J lost 9 bases, with 12 bases between them. The CDR3 protein is CASSRQTGSYTF. The CDR3 bases are TGTGCCAGCAGCCGACAAACAGGGAGCTACACCTTC.

The V and J genes are TRBV29-1 and TRBJ2-7, with a possible D match to TRBD2 (6 bases). Germline V lookup: CDR1 SQVTM, CDR2 ANQGSEA. CDR3 size: 15 residues. Trimming pared 5 bases from V and 4 bases from J, leaving 21 bases between. The CDR3, as DNA: TGCAGCGTTCGCGTCAGCGGGCAGCCAGATTACGAGCAGTACTTC. Translation gives CSVRVSGQPDYEQYF.

The genes are TRBV5-6 and TRBJ2-1, with D perhaps matching TRBD2 (5 bases). CDR1 SGHDT and CDR2 YYEEEE come from the germline V gene. The ends were cut back, 0 bases at V and 2 bases at J, with 12 bases in the middle. The CDR3 contains 16 residues. The CDR3 here is CASSLDTGVPYNEQFF. The CDR3, as DNA: TGTGCCAGCAGCTTGGATACCGGGGTACCCTACAATGAGCAGTTCTTC.

The J gene is TRBJ2-5, the V gene TRBV9; 8 positions match TRBD1. Trimming took 2 bases from V and 4 from J; bases not matched to a gene: 4. The V gene's germline CDR1 is SGDLS and CDR2 YYNGEE. The CDR3 has 14 amino acids. The CDR3 loop is CASSVQGAGETQYF. The CDR3 DNA sequence: TGTGCCAGCAGCGTCCAGGGGGCAGGAGAGACCCAGTACTTC.

CDR3 sequence: CASSQVPGGTDTQYF. The CDR3 DNA reads as TGTGCCAGCAGCCAAGTGCCTGGAGGCACAGATACGCAGTATTTT. This chain joins TRBV4-2 and TRBJ2-3; no definite D call. Germline loops: CDR1 LGHNA, CDR2 YNFKEQ. Trimming pared 1 base from V and 1 base from J, leaving 9 bases between. This CDR3 contains 15 residues.